These 14 T cell receptor beta chains share one sample of origin, sequenced in a study of T cells after yellow fever vaccination. TCRdb reprocessed the 5' RACE reads with MiXCR, giving one entry per CDR3 protein. The profile shows hundreds of thousands of distinct CDR3 sequences, around an eighth of them singletons. The sequences come from CD4+ T cells sorted from PBMCs, collected 15 days after the yellow fever booster vaccination. Every receptor here comes from a man between 18 and 29 years old who received the YFV17D yellow fever vaccine.

At least ten counts were recorded for this clonotype. This chain uses TRBV27 with TRBJ1-6, with 8 bases fitting TRBD1. The CDR3 has 15 amino acids. The V segment lost 5 bases and the J segment 8 bases; nucleotides outside the gene matches: 8. From germline, CDR1 is MNHEY and CDR2 SMNVEV (reference sequence). The CDR3 here is CASSRGGRGHSPLHF. The CDR3 coding sequence is TGTGCCAGCAGTAGAGGAGGCAGGGGGCATTCACCCCTCCACTTT.

This clonotype appeared a few times. The chain combines TRBV10-3 with TRBJ2-3, with D unresolved. In germline, CDR1 is ENHRY, CDR2 SYGVKD. V lost 7 bases and J lost 2, with 13 bases in between. This CDR3 region has 14 residues. CDR3 protein: CAIKGHYSTDTQYF. In DNA form, the CDR3 reads TGTGCCATCAAGGGTCACTACTCCACAGATACGCAGTATTTT.

This clonotype was seen more than once but under ten times. The chain links TRBV12-3 or TRBV12-4 to TRBJ2-5; TRBD1 matches 9 bases. Losses at the gene ends were 6 bases for V and 6 bases for J; bases not matched to a gene: 11. This CDR3 region has 15 residues. The CDR3 sequence: CASSLQTGGFKTQYF. In nucleotides, the CDR3 is TGTGCCAGCAGCCTACAGACAGGGGGTTTTAAGACCCAGTACTTC.

This clonotype was detected a few times. The CDR3 DNA follows: TGCAGCGTTGACAGCAGGGCAGGGGTCAATGAGCAGTTCTTC. Residues: CSVDSRAGVNEQFF. This chain links TRBV29-1 with TRBJ2-1, with D maybe TRBD1 (6 bases). Between the trimmed V and J ends, which lost 3 bases and 6 bases, there was a span of 15 bases. Germline loops: CDR1 SQVTM, CDR2 ANQGSEA. The CDR3 contains 14 residues.

This chain connects TRBV20-1 to TRBJ1-5; D not certain. The germline V and J ends were trimmed by 7 bases and 3 bases, with 13 bases remaining between them. The CDR3 totals 13 residues. Germline V CDR1 and CDR2: DFQATT, SNEGSKA (reference sequence). For the CDR3, the DNA is TGCAGTGTCCCGATACAGAACAATCAGCCCCAGCATTTT. Protein product: CSVPIQNNQPQHF.

Ten or more counts support this clonotype. The V gene is TRBV12-3 or TRBV12-4, the J gene TRBJ1-1; D is uncertain. This CDR3 spans 12 amino acids. V lost 3 bases, J lost 2 bases, and 4 bases lay in between. CDR3: CASSFRNTEAFF. CDR3 bases: TGTGCCAGCAGTTTCCGTAACACTGAAGCTTTCTTT.

The rearrangement joins TRBV7-2 to TRBJ2-7; D gene unclear. V lost 0 bases and J 0 bases, leaving 9 bases between the germline ends. This CDR3 is 15 amino acids long. Germline CDR1 is SGHTA and CDR2 is FQGNSA. The CDR3 reads CASSLAADSSYEQYF. The DNA for the CDR3 is TGTGCCAGCAGCTTAGCGGCAGATAGCTCCTACGAGCAGTACTTC.

The chain is built from TRBV5-5 and TRBJ2-3, with no clear D. Trimming shortened V by 1 base and J by 5 bases, and 11 bases separated the two germline ends. The V gene's germline CDR1 is SGHKS and CDR2 YYEKEE (reference sequence). This CDR3 is 14 amino acids long. The CDR3 reads CASSLFSPGDTQYF. In nucleotides, the CDR3 is TGTGCCAGCAGCTTGTTCTCTCCGGGAGATACGCAGTATTTT.

The V and J genes are TRBV19 and TRBJ1-2; 7 positions agree with TRBD1. J was trimmed by 8 bases and V by 9 bases; bases with no gene match: 18. The CDR3 length is 15 residues. Germline V gene data show CDR1 as LNHDA and CDR2 as SQIVND (reference sequence). The CDR3 nucleotides read TGTGCCAGCGCCGGGACAGCGAACCTCCGCGGGGGCTACACCTTC. It encodes CASAGTANLRGGYTF. The variable domain in full, completed from reference TRBV19 and TRBJ1-2, reads DGGITQSPKYLFRKEGQNVTLSCEQNLNHDAMYWYRQDPGQGLRLIYYSQIVNDFQKGDIAEGYSVSREKKESFPLTVTSAQKNPTAFYLCASAGTANLRGGYTFGSGTRLTVV.

V and J are TRBV29-1 and TRBJ1-1, with TRBD1 as a possible D gene (6 bases). This CDR3 has 14 amino acids. Germline V gene sequence: CDR1 SQVTM, CDR2 ANQGSEA. Deletions cut 8 bases from V and 4 bases from J, with 20 bases between. The CDR3 nucleotides read TGCAGCACTACATCCAGGGGTTGGGGCACTGAAGCTTTCTTT. This gives the protein CSTTSRGWGTEAFF.

Here the CDR3 DNA reads TGTGCCACCGGGGAGACAGGGATCTCCTACGAGCAGTACTTC. Translating it yields CATGETGISYEQYF. V gene TRBV6-2 or TRBV6-3 combines with J gene TRBJ2-7, with 7 bases matching TRBD1. V shed 10 bases and J 0 bases; nucleotides not matched to a gene: 9. Looked up from germline, CDR1 is MNHEY and CDR2 is SVGEGT. The CDR3 contains 14 residues.

This sequence joins TRBV7-2 and TRBJ1-2; D unclear. Germline lookup yields CDR1 SGHTA and CDR2 FQGNSA. This CDR3 spans 13 amino acids. Trimming took 3 bases from V and 6 from J, leaving 11 bases between them. CDR3 coding DNA: TGTGCCAGCAGCTTCCTCTGGACGAATGGCTACACCTTC. Its translation is CASSFLWTNGYTF. Based on the CDR3 plus reference TRBV7-2 and TRBJ1-2, the full variable domain is GAGVSQSPSNKVTEKGKDVELRCDPISGHTALYWYRQSLGQGLEFLIYFQGNSAPDKSGLPSDRFSAERTGGSVSTLTIQRTQQEDSAVYLCASSFLWTNGYTFGSGTRLTVV.

This clonotype was counted a few times. This chain links TRBV10-3 with TRBJ2-3, with 7 bases fitting TRBD2. Unmatched junction bases numbered 3, after V lost 7 bases and J lost 2 bases. The CDR3 is 13 residues long. The germline V gene encodes CDR1 ENHRY and CDR2 SYGVKD. The CDR3 spells CAITSGDTDTQYF. CDR3 DNA: TGTGCCATCACCAGCGGGGACACAGATACGCAGTATTTT.

This clonotype was seen more than once but under ten times. The chain couples TRBV7-2 to TRBJ2-3; D call uncertain. The V gene lost 1 base and the J gene lost 5 bases, with 10 bases spanning the gap. The V gene's germline CDR1 is SGHTA and CDR2 FQGNSA. This CDR3 has 14 residues. In DNA form, the CDR3 reads TGTGCCAGCAGCTTAGGTAGCATTCAAGATACGCAGTATTTT. This encodes CASSLGSIQDTQYF.